This T cell receptor (beta chain) was sequenced during a study of blood T cell repertoires in COVID-19. Sequenced by immunoSEQ multiplex PCR; TCRdb stores in-frame clones only, minus some. Of under 150,000 clones listed, roughly 90% were seen once; the top ten hold approximately 10%. Germline V gene sequence: CDR1 SGHNT, CDR2 YYREEE (reference sequence). The V and J ends lost 4 bases and 4 bases, in that order; junction bases with no gene match: 8. CDR3 length equals 15 residues. The chain is built from TRBV5-4 and TRBJ1-1, with TRBD1 matching 9 bases. This receptor was taken from a man aged 50 to 59 with active or convalescent COVID-19. The specimen was peripheral blood. Here the CDR3 reads CASSAGQGVITEAFF. The CDR3 nucleotides are TGTGCCAGCAGCGCGGGACAGGGCGTGATCACTGAAGCTTTCTTT.